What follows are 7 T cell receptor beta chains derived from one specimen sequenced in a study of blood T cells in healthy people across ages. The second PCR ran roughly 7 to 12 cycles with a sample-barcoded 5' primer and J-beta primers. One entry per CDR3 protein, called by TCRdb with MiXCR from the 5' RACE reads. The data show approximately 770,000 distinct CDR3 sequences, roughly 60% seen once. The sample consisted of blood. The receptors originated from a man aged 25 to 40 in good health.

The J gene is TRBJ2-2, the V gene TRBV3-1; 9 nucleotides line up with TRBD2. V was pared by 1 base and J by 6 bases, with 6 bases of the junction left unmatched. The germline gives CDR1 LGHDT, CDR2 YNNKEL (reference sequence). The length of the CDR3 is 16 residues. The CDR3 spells CASSQAMASGAGELFF. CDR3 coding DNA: TGTGCCAGCAGCCAAGCTATGGCTAGCGGGGCCGGGGAGCTGTTTTTT.

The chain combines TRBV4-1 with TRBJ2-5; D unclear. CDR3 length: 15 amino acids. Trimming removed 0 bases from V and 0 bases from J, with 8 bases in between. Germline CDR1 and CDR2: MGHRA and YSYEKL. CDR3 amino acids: CASSQDVLYQETQYF. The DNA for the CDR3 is TGCGCCAGCAGCCAAGACGTCTTGTACCAAGAGACCCAGTACTTC.

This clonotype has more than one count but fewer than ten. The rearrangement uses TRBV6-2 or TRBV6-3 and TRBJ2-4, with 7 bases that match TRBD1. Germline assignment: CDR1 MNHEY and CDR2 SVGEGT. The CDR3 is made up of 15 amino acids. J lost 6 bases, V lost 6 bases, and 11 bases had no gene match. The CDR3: CASSPDTRDRNIQYF. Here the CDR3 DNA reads TGTGCCAGCAGCCCAGACACTCGGGACAGAAACATTCAGTACTTC.

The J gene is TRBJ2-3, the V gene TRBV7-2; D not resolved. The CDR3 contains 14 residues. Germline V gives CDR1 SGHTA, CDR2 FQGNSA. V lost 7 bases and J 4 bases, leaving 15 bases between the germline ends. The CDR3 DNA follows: TGTGCCAGCACCTACCGACGTGGTGCAGATACGCAGTATTTT. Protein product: CASTYRRGADTQYF.

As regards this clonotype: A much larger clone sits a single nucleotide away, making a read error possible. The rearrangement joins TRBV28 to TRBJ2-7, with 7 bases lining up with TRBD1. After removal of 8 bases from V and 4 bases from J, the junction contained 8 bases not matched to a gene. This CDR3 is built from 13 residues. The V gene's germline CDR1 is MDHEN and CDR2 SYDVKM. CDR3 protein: CASGYGQDYEQYF. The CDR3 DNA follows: TGTGCCAGCGGTTACGGACAGGATTACGAGCAGTACTTC.

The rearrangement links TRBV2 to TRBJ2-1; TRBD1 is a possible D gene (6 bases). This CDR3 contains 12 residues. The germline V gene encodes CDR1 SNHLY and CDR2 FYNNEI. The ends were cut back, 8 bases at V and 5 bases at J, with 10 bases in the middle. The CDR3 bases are TGTGCCAGCGCACAGGGAAACAATGAGCAGTTCTTC. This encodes CASAQGNNEQFF.

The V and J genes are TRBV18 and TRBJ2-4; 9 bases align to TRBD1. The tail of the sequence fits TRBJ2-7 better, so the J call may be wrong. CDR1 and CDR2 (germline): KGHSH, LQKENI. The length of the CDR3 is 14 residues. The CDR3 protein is CASSEQGAQSEQYF. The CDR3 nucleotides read TGTGCCAGCTCAGAACAGGGGGCGCAAAGCGAGCAGTACTTC.